Following are 14 T cell receptor beta chains from one sample sequenced in a study of T cells in women clearing cervical HPV infection. The assay was immunoSEQ multiplex PCR, and TCRdb's table has in-frame clones only and misses some. The repertoire table contains approximately 37,000 clones. The sequencing sample was made of blood buffy coat. These receptor sequences come from a woman aged 18 to 69 with a cervical HPV16 infection that either progressed to CIN3+ or cleared (not recorded which).

Comments on this clone: The read gets to within 3 residues of the CDR3 end, and the germline J gene fills in the rest. The V gene is TRBV10-3, the J gene TRBJ2-2; the match to TRBD1 covers 7 bases. The germline V gene has CDR1 ENHRY and CDR2 SYGVKD. This CDR3 spans 13 amino acids. CDR3 DNA (partial): TGTGCCATCAGGGGACAGATTAATGAAAAG. It encodes CAIRGQINEK. In full, the CDR3 is CAIRGQINEKLFF.

As regards this clone: Read sequence stops 3 residues before the CDR3 end, and the germline J gene provides the missing end. J is TRBJ1-1 and V is TRBV11-2, with 7 nucleotides matching TRBD1. With V trimmed by 5 bases and J by 7 bases, 4 bases remained unmatched. This CDR3 has 12 amino acids. Germline V gene sequence: CDR1 SGHAT, CDR2 FQNNGV. The covered CDR3 bases are TGTGCCAGCAGCCCATCAGGGGGTGAA. Translated: CASSPSGGE. The complete CDR3 reads CASSPSGGEAFF.

Comments on this clone: The sequence runs out 3 residues before the end of the CDR3; the remainder is reconstructed from the germline J gene. This rearrangement joins TRBV7-3 to TRBJ1-2; 10 nucleotides agree with TRBD1. The CDR3 totals 14 residues. The V gene's germline CDR1 is SGHTA and CDR2 FQGTGA. Incomplete CDR3 DNA: TGTGCCAGCAGCCCTCGACAGGGGGCAGGCGAC. Its translation: CASSPRQGAGD. In full, the CDR3 is CASSPRQGAGDYTF. The entire variable domain, with the rest obtained from reference TRBV7-3 and TRBJ1-2, is as follows: GAGVSQTPSNKVTEKGKYVELRCDPISGHTALYWYRQSLGQGPEFLIYFQGTGAADDSGLPNDRFFAVRPEGSVSTLKIQRTERGDSAVYLCASSPRQGAGDYTFGSGTRLTVV.

A word on this clone: The read stops 3 residues short of the end of the CDR3; the missing end is completed from the germline J gene. This rearrangement joins TRBV20-1 to TRBJ2-3, with 14 nucleotides matching TRBD2. V dropped 0 bases and J dropped 7; count of bases not matched to a gene: 6. Germline V gene data show CDR1 as DFQATT and CDR2 as SNEGSKA (reference sequence). The CDR3 is 16 residues long. CDR3 sequence reads: CSARDLGTSGRNTQYF. The sequenced part of the CDR3 DNA is TGCAGTGCTAGAGATTTGGGGACTAGCGGGAGAAATACG.

Note on this clone: One end of the junction varies from germline; a read error may be responsible. Sequencing ends 3 residues short of the CDR3 end; the germline J gene provides the rest. The same CDR3 is also encoded by other DNA sequences in this sample. The chain uses TRBV19 and TRBJ1-3; D is possibly TRBD1 (5 bases). The germline gives CDR1 LNHDA, CDR2 SQIVND (reference sequence). The CDR3 totals 14 residues. The part of the CDR3 DNA that was read is TGTGCCAGTAGCCCGGGGGAGCTTGGAAACACG. Translating it yields CASSPGELGNT. The entire CDR3 protein is CASSPGELGNTIYF.

As for this clone: The sequence runs out 3 residues before the end of the CDR3; the remainder is reconstructed from the germline J gene. The V and J genes are TRBV5-6 and TRBJ2-2; tentatively, D is TRBD2 (5 bases). The CDR3 spans 14 residues. CDR1 is SGHDT and CDR2 is YYEEEE in the germline V gene. The CDR3 spells CASSLLATNEKLFF. The sequenced part of the CDR3 DNA is TGTGCCAGCAGCTTGCTAGCAACTAATGAAAAG.

In regard to this clone: The read terminates 3 residues ahead of where the CDR3 ends, so the germline J gene completes it. The chain couples TRBV5-4 to TRBJ1-4, with a weak D call TRBD1 (5 bases). V lost 1 base and J lost 8, with 9 bases in between. This CDR3 has 13 residues. Germline CDR1 SGHNT, CDR2 YYREEE (reference sequence). The DNA read from the CDR3 is TGTGCCAGCAGCTTGAGCACAGGCGAAAAA. It is translated as CASSLSTGEK. The whole CDR3 is CASSLSTGEKLFF.

About this clone: The missing CDR3 end, 3 residues past where the read stops, is filled in from the germline J gene. The rearrangement links TRBV19 to TRBJ2-7; 7 positions match TRBD2. V lost 4 bases, J lost 3 bases, and 0 bases stayed unmatched. The CDR3 is 12 residues long. Germline values: CDR1 LNHDA, CDR2 SQIVND (reference sequence). CDR3 DNA, as far as it was read: TGTGCCAGTAGTACGGGGGGCTACGAG. Amino acid sequence: CASSTGGYE. The entire CDR3 protein is CASSTGGYEQYF. The complete variable domain, with remaining parts taken from reference TRBV19 and TRBJ2-7, reads DGGITQSPKYLFRKEGQNVTLSCEQNLNHDAMYWYRQDPGQGLRLIYYSQIVNDFQKGDIAEGYSVSREKKESFPLTVTSAQKNPTAFYLCASSTGGYEQYFGPGTRLTVT.

Remarks on this clone: Sequencing ends 3 residues short of the CDR3 end; the germline J gene provides the rest. The chain carries TRBV6-1 and TRBJ1-4; tentative D call: TRBD1 (5 bases). Germline values: CDR1 MNHNS, CDR2 SASEGT. The CDR3 contains 15 residues. Trimming took off 0 bases at V and 7 bases at J, with 12 bases between the two ends. Incomplete CDR3 DNA: TGTGCCAGCAGTGAAGCCAGGGAAAAGACTGAAAAA. Its protein product is CASSEAREKTEK. The complete CDR3 sequence is CASSEAREKTEKLFF.

Comment on this clone: Mismatch with germline at one junction end may stem from a read error. Other DNA sequences in the sample encode the same CDR3. The CDR3 region is CASSVHSRVSGNTIYF. The sequenced part of the CDR3 DNA is TGTGCCAGCAGTGTCCATTCAAGGGTCTCTGGAAACACA. The V call is TRBV6-1, the J call TRBJ1-3; no reliable D call. The sequenced fragment ends 3 residues before the CDR3 boundary, so the rest is inferred from the germline J gene. This CDR3 has 16 residues. CDR1 and CDR2 (germline): MNHNS, SASEGT.

As regards this clone: With the read ending 3 residues before the CDR3 end, the germline J gene is used to fill in that end. The J gene is TRBJ1-1, the V gene TRBV2, with 9 bases lining up with TRBD1. The germline gives CDR1 SNHLY, CDR2 FYNNEI. The CDR3 extends over 12 amino acids. CDR3 residues: CASRGDRVWAFF. The CDR3 bases that were read are TGTGCCAGCAGGGGGGACAGGGTGTGG.

In the case of this clone: Read sequence stops 3 residues before the CDR3 end, and the germline J gene provides the missing end. The chain has TRBV5-1 and TRBJ2-5; 9 bases agree with TRBD1. CDR1 and CDR2 (germline): SGHRS, YFSETQ. V was clipped by 6 bases and J by 0 bases; unmatched bases: 9. The CDR3 length is 16 residues. The DNA read from the CDR3 is TGCGCCAGCACTGACTTGGACAGGGGATACCAAGAGACC. Amino acid sequence: CASTDLDRGYQET. The full-length CDR3 reads as CASTDLDRGYQETQYF. Supplemented by reference TRBV5-1 and TRBJ2-5, the full variable domain reads KAGVTQTPRYLIKTRGQQVTLSCSPISGHRSVSWYQQTPGQGLQFLFEYFSETQRNKGNFPGRFSGRQFSNSRSEMNVSTLELGDSALYLCASTDLDRGYQETQYFGPGTRLLVL.

For this clone: The DNA ends 3 residues before the CDR3 does, and the rest of the CDR3 is filled in from the germline J gene. V is TRBV28 and J is TRBJ2-7; possibly TRBD2 for D (6 bases). The CDR3 consists of 16 residues. V was trimmed by 6 bases and J by 2 bases, leaving 20 bases between them. Looked up from germline, CDR1 is MDHEN and CDR2 is SYDVKM. The CDR3 protein is CASSYSYRRVAYEQYF. Incomplete CDR3 DNA: TGTGCCAGCAGCTACTCTTATAGGAGGGTTGCCTACGAG.

Details on this clone: One junction end disagrees with the germline gene, perhaps due to a read error. From the germline J gene comes the end of the CDR3, since the read stops 3 residues before it. The chain joins TRBV10-2 to TRBJ2-4; 7 nucleotides align to TRBD1. Germline lookup yields CDR1 WSHSY and CDR2 SAAADI. The CDR3 runs to 15 residues. The chain's CDR3 is CAISRGPGAKNIQYF. The CDR3 bases that were read are TGCGCCATCAGTAGGGGGCCCGGAGCCAAAAACATT.